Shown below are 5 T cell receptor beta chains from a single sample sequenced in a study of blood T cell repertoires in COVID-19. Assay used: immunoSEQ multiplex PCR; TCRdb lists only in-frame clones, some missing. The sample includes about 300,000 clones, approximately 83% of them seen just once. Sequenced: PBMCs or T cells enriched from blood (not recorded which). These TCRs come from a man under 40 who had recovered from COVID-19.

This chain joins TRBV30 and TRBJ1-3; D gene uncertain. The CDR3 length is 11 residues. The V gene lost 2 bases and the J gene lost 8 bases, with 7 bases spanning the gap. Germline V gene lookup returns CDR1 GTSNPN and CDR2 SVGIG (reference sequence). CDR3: CAWSMRYTIYF. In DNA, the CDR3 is TGTGCCTGGAGTATGCGGTACACCATATATTTT.

This CDR3 reads CASSQDRGGGDLDEKLFF. The CDR3 DNA is TGCGCCAGCAGCCAAGACCGAGGCGGAGGGGACTTGGATGAAAAACTGTTTTTT. The J gene is TRBJ1-4, the V gene TRBV4-3, with TRBD1 as a possible D gene (5 bases). V lost 0 bases, J lost 6 bases, and 20 bases lay in between. The CDR3 has 18 residues. Germline CDR1 reads LGHNA; CDR2 reads YSLEER.

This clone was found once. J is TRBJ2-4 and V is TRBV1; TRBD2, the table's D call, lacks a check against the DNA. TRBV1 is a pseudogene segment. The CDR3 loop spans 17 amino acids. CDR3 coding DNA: TGCACCAGCAGCCACCGAAGGTGGGGGAGGTGCAAAAACATTCAGTACTTC. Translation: CTSSHRRWGRCKNIQYF.

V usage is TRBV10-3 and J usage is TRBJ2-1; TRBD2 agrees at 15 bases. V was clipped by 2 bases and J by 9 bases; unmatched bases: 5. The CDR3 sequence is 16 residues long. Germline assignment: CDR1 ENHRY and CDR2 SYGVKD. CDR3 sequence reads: CAISERTSGGAGEQFF. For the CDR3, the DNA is TGTGCCATCAGTGAGAGGACTAGCGGGGGGGCAGGTGAGCAGTTCTTC.

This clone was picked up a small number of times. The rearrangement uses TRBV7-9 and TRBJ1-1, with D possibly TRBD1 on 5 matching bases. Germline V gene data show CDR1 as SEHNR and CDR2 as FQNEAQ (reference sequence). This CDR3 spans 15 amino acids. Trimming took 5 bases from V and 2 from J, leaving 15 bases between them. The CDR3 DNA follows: TGTGCCAGCAGCGCGAATCGGGGGGGAAACACTGAAGCTTTCTTT. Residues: CASSANRGGNTEAFF.